This TCR beta chain was captured in a study of tissue T cells after allogeneic stem cell transplantation. CDR1 SGHDT and CDR2 FRDEAV come from the germline V gene. Trimming stripped 5 bases from V and 0 bases from J, with 15 bases between. The CDR3 is made up of 17 amino acids. CDR3 sequences, V/J genes, frequencies and template counts came from survey-depth TCRbeta sequencing. Generated by immunoSEQ multiplex PCR, the TCRdb table keeps only in-frame clones and is missing some. The table lists 40,000 to 60,000 clones, nearly 75% of them singletons. A remark on this clone: Gene and germline names: mouse. The CDR3 end lies 1 residue beyond the end of the read and is filled in from the germline J gene.

The sample taken for sequencing was sorted cells pooled from one or two spleens. The chain joins TRBV14 to TRBJ1-6; D remains unclear. TRBJ1-6 is flagged as an ORF with uncertain function. This TCR was recovered from a pool of C57BL/6 mice in good health. The covered CDR3 bases are TGTGCCAGCAGCTCACAAAGAAAAAATTCCTATAATTCGCCCCTCTAC. It codes for CASSSQRKNSYNSPLY. The complete CDR3 sequence is CASSSQRKNSYNSPLYF.